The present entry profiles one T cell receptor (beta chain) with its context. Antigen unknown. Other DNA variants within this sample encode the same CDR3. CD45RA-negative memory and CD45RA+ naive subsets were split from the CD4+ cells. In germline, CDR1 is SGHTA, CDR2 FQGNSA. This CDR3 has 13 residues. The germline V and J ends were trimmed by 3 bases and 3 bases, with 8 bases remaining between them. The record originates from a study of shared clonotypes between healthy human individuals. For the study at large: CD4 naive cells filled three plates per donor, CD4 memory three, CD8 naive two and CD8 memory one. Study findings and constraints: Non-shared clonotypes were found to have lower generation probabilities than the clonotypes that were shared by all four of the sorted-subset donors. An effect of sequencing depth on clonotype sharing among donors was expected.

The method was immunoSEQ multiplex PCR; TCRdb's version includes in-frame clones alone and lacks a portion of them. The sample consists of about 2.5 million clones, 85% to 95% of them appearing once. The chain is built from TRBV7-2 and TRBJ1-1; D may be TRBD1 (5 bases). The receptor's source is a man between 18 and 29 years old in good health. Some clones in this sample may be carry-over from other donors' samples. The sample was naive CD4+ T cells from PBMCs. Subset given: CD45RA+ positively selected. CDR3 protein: CASSFGGDTEAFF. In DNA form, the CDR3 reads TGTGCCAGCAGCTTCGGGGGTGACACTGAAGCTTTCTTT.